One sample yielded the 5 T cell receptor beta chains listed below, sequenced in a study of cytomegalovirus exposure and HLA in healthy donors. Both 60 Vbeta primers and 13 Jbeta primers went into the PCR. Produced via immunoSEQ multiplex PCR; TCRdb's table is partial and in-frame only. The data contain under 200,000 clones, roughly 70% of them singletons. The specimen sequenced was PBMCs. These receptors were taken from a woman younger than 45 in good health and CMV-seronegative.

This clone was seen a single time. The chain combines TRBV5-4 with TRBJ1-1; no definite D call. CDR1 SGHNT and CDR2 YYREEE come from the germline V gene (reference sequence). The CDR3 extends over 15 amino acids. Deletions cut 0 bases from V and 0 bases from J, with 9 bases between. The CDR3 here is CASSLGSVMNTEAFF. In nucleotides, the CDR3 is TGTGCCAGCAGCTTGGGTTCAGTCATGAACACTGAAGCTTTCTTT.

This clone was detected a few times. V is TRBV6-1 and J is TRBJ1-1, with 8 bases identical to TRBD1. CDR1 and CDR2 from the germline V gene are MNHNS and SASEGT. V trimming: 11 bases; J trimming: 3 bases; junction bases outside the gene matches: 2. CDR3 length: 11 amino acids. The CDR3 DNA sequence: TGTGCCGGACAGGGTCACACTGAAGCTTTCTTT. It translates to CAGQGHTEAFF.

The chain couples TRBV25-1 to TRBJ2-5; the D gene is possibly TRBD2 (5 bases). With the DNA end fitting TRBJ2-7 better, the J assignment may be wrong. The CDR3 loop spans 13 amino acids. Germline V gives CDR1 MGHDK, CDR2 SYGVNS. The CDR3 reads CASSEGLSYEQYF. CDR3 sequence (DNA): TGTGCCAGCAGTGAAGGACTTTCCTACGAGCAGTACTTC.

The V and J genes are TRBV27 and TRBJ1-5; D is perhaps TRBD1 (5 bases). The ends were cut back, 4 bases at V and 7 bases at J, with 8 bases in the middle. Looked up from germline, CDR1 is MNHEY and CDR2 is SMNVEV (reference sequence). CDR3 length: 12 residues. CDR3 coding DNA: TGTGCCAGCAGTTACCAGGGACAGCCCCAGCATTTT. Protein product: CASSYQGQPQHF.

The chain is built from TRBV7-3 and TRBJ2-5; tentatively, D is TRBD1 (8 bases). Germline V gene data show CDR1 as SGHTA and CDR2 as FQGTGA. The CDR3 covers 14 residues. V lost 2 bases to trimming and J lost 13 bases, with 20 bases between them. In DNA, the CDR3 is TGTGCCAGCAGCTTACTACAGGGGGGGAGTCTTTTGTACTTC. Translating it yields CASSLLQGGSLLYF.